The 7 T cell receptor beta chains below all came from one sample that was sequenced in a study of T cell repertoires in cytomegalovirus infection. These receptors lack a known antigen. TCRdb re-called the reads through MiXCR, storing one row per CDR3 protein. This table has approximately 730,000 distinct CDR3 sequences, around 35% appearing once. Sequencing was performed on cultured PBMCs, taken from culture after CMV antigen stimulation. The source of these receptors is a human donor in good health (CMV status not recorded). Some clones in this sample may be carry-over from other donors' samples.

V is TRBV6-8 and J is TRBJ2-1; D is ambiguous. The CDR3 runs 11 residues. Between the trimmed V and J ends, which lost 9 bases and 10 bases, there was a span of 13 bases. The V gene's germline CDR1 is MNHGY and CDR2 SAAAGT. The CDR3 protein is CASGRETEQFF. CDR3 nucleotide sequence: TGTGCCAGTGGGCGAGAAACGGAGCAGTTCTTC.

At least ten counts were recorded for this clonotype. The rearrangement joins TRBV7-6 to TRBJ1-1, with unresolved D. The CDR3 is 15 residues long. The germline V and J ends were trimmed by 6 bases and 1 base, with 15 bases remaining between them. From germline, CDR1 is SGHVS and CDR2 FNYEAQ. CDR3 residues: CASSPAHLGNTEAFF. The CDR3 DNA reads as TGTGCCAGCAGTCCGGCCCACCTAGGGAACACTGAAGCTTTCTTT. The full variable domain, in which reference TRBV7-6 and TRBJ1-1 provide the parts outside the CDR3, is GAGVSQSPRYKVTKRGQDVALRCDPISGHVSLYWYRQALGQGPEFLTYFNYEAQQDKSGLPNDRFSAERPEGSISTLTIQRTEQRDSAMYRCASSPAHLGNTEAFFGQGTRLTVV.

The V gene is TRBV2, the J gene TRBJ2-1; the D gene is possibly TRBD2 (6 bases). Deletions cut 5 bases from V and 4 bases from J, with 15 bases between. The CDR3 consists of 15 residues. The germline gives CDR1 SNHLY, CDR2 FYNNEI. CDR3 in DNA: TGTGCCAGCAGTTATCCGGGACTTCTATACAATGAGCAGTTCTTC. It yields the protein CASSYPGLLYNEQFF. Drawing the rest from reference TRBV2 and TRBJ2-1, the complete variable domain is EPEVTQTPSHQVTQMGQEVILRCVPISNHLYFYWYRQILGQKVEFLVSFYNNEISEKSEIFDDQFSVERPDGSNFTLKIRSTKLEDSAMYFCASSYPGLLYNEQFFGPGTRLTVL.

A few counts support this clonotype. J is TRBJ1-3 and V is TRBV19; D gene ambiguous. This CDR3 comprises 15 residues. V was shortened by 5 bases and J by 0 bases, with 11 bases between the two germline ends. Per the germline V gene, CDR1 is LNHDA and CDR2 is SQIVND (reference sequence). CDR3 amino acids: CASSPGTSSGNTIYF. Here the CDR3 DNA reads TGTGCCAGTAGTCCAGGCACATCCTCTGGAAACACCATATATTTT.

This rearrangement joins TRBV28 to TRBJ1-6; D ambiguous. CDR1 is MDHEN, CDR2 SYDVKM, per germline. V lost 7 bases and J 7 bases, leaving 14 bases between the germline ends. This CDR3 has 14 amino acids. The chain's CDR3 is CASTPDLSNSPLHF. CDR3 coding DNA: TGTGCCAGCACCCCAGACCTCTCAAATTCACCCCTCCACTTT. The whole variable domain, remainder taken from reference TRBV28 and TRBJ1-6, is DVKVTQSSRYLVKRTGEKVFLECVQDMDHENMFWYRQDPGLGLRLIYFSYDVKMKEKGDIPEGYSVSREKKERFSLILESASTNQTSMYLCASTPDLSNSPLHFGNGTRLTVT.

The chain links TRBV2 to TRBJ2-3; TRBD2 might be the D (5 bases). The CDR3 has 16 residues. In germline, CDR1 is SNHLY, CDR2 FYNNEI. Trimming took 4 bases from V and 2 from J, leaving 16 bases between them. The CDR3 DNA follows: TGTGCCAGCAGTGGCGGCGCGTGGGGAGCCACAGATACGCAGTATTTT. It translates to CASSGGAWGATDTQYF.

The V and J genes are TRBV28 and TRBJ2-5; possible D gene TRBD2, 7 bases. Trimming shortened V by 8 bases and J by 5 bases, and 21 bases separated the two germline ends. The CDR3 runs 15 residues. CDR1 and CDR2 from the germline V gene are MDHEN and SYDVKM. Here the CDR3 reads CASGRGATPGETQYF. The CDR3 nucleotides read TGTGCCAGCGGCCGGGGGGCGACGCCGGGCGAGACCCAGTACTTC. The full variable domain, in which reference TRBV28 and TRBJ2-5 provide the parts outside the CDR3, is DVKVTQSSRYLVKRTGEKVFLECVQDMDHENMFWYRQDPGLGLRLIYFSYDVKMKEKGDIPEGYSVSREKKERFSLILESASTNQTSMYLCASGRGATPGETQYFGPGTRLLVL.